This T cell receptor (beta chain) originates from a study of blood T cell repertoires in COVID-19. Study background: The analysed material was cDNA or gDNA that came from T cells, B-cell-depleted T cells, or PBMCs.

V was trimmed by 3 bases and J by 4 bases, leaving 16 bases between them. The CDR3 has 15 residues. Germline CDR1 reads SGHRS; CDR2 reads YFSETQ. Sequenced by immunoSEQ multiplex PCR; TCRdb stores in-frame clones only, minus some. The table shows approximately 75,000 clones, with roughly 83% occurring only once. The V call is TRBV5-1, the J call TRBJ1-2, with a weak D call TRBD1 (5 bases). This receptor was identified in a woman older than 75 with acute or convalescent COVID-19. What was sequenced was peripheral blood. CDR3 loop: CASSSTSAGVYGYTF. The CDR3 nucleotides read TGCGCCAGCAGCTCGACCTCGGCGGGGGTCTATGGCTACACCTTC.